The 10 T cell receptor beta chains in this list originate from one sample, sequenced in a study of blood T cell repertoires in COVID-19. Sequencing was performed with immunoSEQ multiplex PCR; in TCRdb, only in-frame clones are kept and a portion is missing. The sample shows some 100,000 clones, 70% to 80% of them seen only once. Material for sequencing was peripheral blood. Receptors originate from a woman in her 70s with acute or convalescent COVID-19.

The chain couples TRBV6-5 to TRBJ1-1; possibly TRBD1 for D (5 bases). V lost 7 bases, J lost 7 bases, and 19 bases lay in between. There are 14 residues in the CDR3. Germline V lookup: CDR1 MNHEY, CDR2 SVGAGI. This chain's CDR3 is CASNGGGGTNEAFF. DNA for the CDR3: TGTGCCAGCAATGGCGGGGGTGGAACGAATGAAGCTTTCTTT.

The sample holds a few counts of this clone. The chain carries TRBV5-1 and TRBJ1-1; the match to TRBD1 covers 8 bases. CDR1 and CDR2 (germline): SGHRS, YFSETQ. The CDR3 consists of 14 residues. With V trimmed by 5 bases and J by 4 bases, 7 bases remained unmatched. The CDR3 nucleotides are TGCGCCAGCAGACAGGGGGTTGTCGGCACTGAAGCTTTCTTT. It codes for CASRQGVVGTEAFF.

This chain's CDR3 is CASRLTGEREKLFF. CDR3 bases: TGTGCCAGTAGGTTGACAGGGGAACGAGAAAAACTGTTTTTT. This rearrangement joins TRBV19 to TRBJ1-4; TRBD1 matches 8 bases. V lost 6 bases and J lost 8; bases outside the gene matches: 8. This CDR3 comprises 14 residues. Germline V CDR1 and CDR2: LNHDA, SQIVND (reference sequence).

This clone was found once. As DNA, the CDR3 is TGTGCCAGCAGCACCGGGACAGGGAAAAGTTCACCCCTCCACTTT. Protein: CASSTGTGKSSPLHF. This chain links TRBV21-1 with TRBJ1-6; TRBD1 is the table's D call, not checked against the DNA. TRBV21-1 is a recognized pseudogene. CDR3 length: 15 amino acids.

This clone was detected only once. The chain combines TRBV9 with TRBJ2-1, with 7 bases matching TRBD2. V shed 2 bases and J 5 bases; nucleotides not matched to a gene: 7. The CDR3 runs 15 residues. CDR1 and CDR2 from the germline V gene are SGDLS and YYNGEE. The CDR3 is CASSVRFSGDNEQFF. DNA of the CDR3: TGTGCCAGCAGCGTTCGATTCAGCGGGGACAATGAGCAGTTCTTC.

J is TRBJ1-1 and V is TRBV30, with D unresolved. The CDR3 spans 13 residues. Germline lookup yields CDR1 GTSNPN and CDR2 SVGIG (reference sequence). V shed 4 bases and J shed 1 base, with 10 bases lying between them. For the CDR3, the DNA is TGTGCCTGGAATTTTCAGGCGAACACTGAAGCTTTCTTT. Translated, it gives CAWNFQANTEAFF.

This chain links TRBV5-1 with TRBJ1-3, with D tentatively TRBD1 (6 bases). Germline V gene data show CDR1 as SGHRS and CDR2 as YFSETQ. CDR3 length: 15 amino acids. The V end lost 3 bases, the J end lost 1 base, and 11 bases lay between the germline ends. CDR3 nucleotides: TGCGCCAGCAGCTCGTCAGGGGATTCTGGAAACACCATATATTTT. Protein product: CASSSSGDSGNTIYF.

This sequence joins TRBV7-8 and TRBJ1-1, with D tentatively TRBD1 (5 bases). V lost 0 bases to trimming and J lost 0 bases, with 11 bases between them. Per germline, CDR1 SGHVS and CDR2 FQNEAQ. The CDR3 is 16 amino acids. The CDR3 DNA reads as TGTGCCAGCAGCTTAGCGGAGGGGACCTTGAACACTGAAGCTTTCTTT. Its translation: CASSLAEGTLNTEAFF. The whole variable domain, filled in from reference TRBV7-8 and TRBJ1-1, reads GAGVSQSPRYKVAKRGQDVALRCDPISGHVSLFWYQQALGQGPEFLTYFQNEAQLDKSGLPSDRFFAERPEGSVSTLKIQRTQQEDSAVYLCASSLAEGTLNTEAFFGQGTRLTVV.

V gene TRBV6-5 combines with J gene TRBJ2-3; 8 bases are a match to TRBD1. Germline V gives CDR1 MNHEY, CDR2 SVGAGI. V lost 7 bases, J lost 3 bases, and 9 bases stayed unmatched. The CDR3 has 15 amino acids. CDR3 sequence reads: CASIRTGRHTDTQYF. CDR3 nucleotide sequence: TGTGCCAGCATTCGGACAGGGAGGCATACAGATACGCAGTATTTT.

The rearrangement joins TRBV18 to TRBJ2-7; no definite D call. The germline V and J ends were trimmed by 5 bases and 0 bases, with 11 bases remaining between them. CDR3 length equals 14 residues. From germline, CDR1 is KGHSH and CDR2 LQKENI. DNA for the CDR3: TGTGCCAGCTCATTTACAGAGATCTCCTACGAGCAGTACTTC. This translates into CASSFTEISYEQYF.